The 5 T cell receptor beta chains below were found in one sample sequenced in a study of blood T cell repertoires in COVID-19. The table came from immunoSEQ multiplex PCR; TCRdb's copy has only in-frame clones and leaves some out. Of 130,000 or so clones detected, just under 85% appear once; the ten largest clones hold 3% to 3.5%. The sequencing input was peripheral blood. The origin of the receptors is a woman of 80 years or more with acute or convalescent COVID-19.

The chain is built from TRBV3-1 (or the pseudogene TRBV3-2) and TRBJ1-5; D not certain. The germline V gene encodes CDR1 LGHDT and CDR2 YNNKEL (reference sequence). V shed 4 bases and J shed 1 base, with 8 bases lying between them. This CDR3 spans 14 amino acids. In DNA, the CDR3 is TGTGCCAGCAGCCTACGGAGGAGCAATCAGCCCCAGCATTTT. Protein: CASSLRRSNQPQHF.

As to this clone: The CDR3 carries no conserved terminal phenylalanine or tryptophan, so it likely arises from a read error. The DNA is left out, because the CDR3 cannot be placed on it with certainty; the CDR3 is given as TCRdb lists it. CDR3 loop: CASSPCYEEDAS. The chain links TRBV5-1 to TRBJ1-4. The CDR3 is made up of 12 amino acids, end residues included. In germline, CDR1 is SGHRS, CDR2 YFSETQ.

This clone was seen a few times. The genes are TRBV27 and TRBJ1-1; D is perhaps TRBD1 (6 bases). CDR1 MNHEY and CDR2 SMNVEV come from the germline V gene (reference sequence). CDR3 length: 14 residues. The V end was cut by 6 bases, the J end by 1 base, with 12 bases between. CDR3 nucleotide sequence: TGTGCCAGCAGCCCAGGACAGAGGAACACTGAAGCTTTCTTT. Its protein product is CASSPGQRNTEAFF.

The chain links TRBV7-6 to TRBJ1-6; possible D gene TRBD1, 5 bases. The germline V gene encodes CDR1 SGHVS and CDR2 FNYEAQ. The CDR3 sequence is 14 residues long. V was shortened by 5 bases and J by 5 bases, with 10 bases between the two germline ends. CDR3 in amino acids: CASSRTRNNSPLHF. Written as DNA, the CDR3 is TGTGCCAGCAGCCGGACAAGGAATAATTCACCCCTCCACTTT.

Here the CDR3 DNA reads TGTGCCAGCAGCCCAGTCCAACCCCCAACATGGAACACTGAAGCTTTCTTT. It codes for CASSPVQPPTWNTEAFF. J is TRBJ1-1 and V is TRBV28; the D is unclear. Trimming took off 6 bases at V and 1 base at J, with 21 bases between the two ends. CDR3 size: 17 residues. The germline V gene has CDR1 MDHEN and CDR2 SYDVKM.